What follows are 21 T cell receptor beta chains derived from one specimen sequenced in a study of T cells in Graves' hyperthyroidism and ophthalmopathy. Amplification yielded TCR beta CDR3 regions, with RNA transcripts as the source. RT-PCR in the first round (using the HTBI primer set) targeted the TCR CDR3. Each CDR3 protein gets one entry after TCRdb re-called the multiplex PCR reads with MiXCR. The sample includes 480,000 or so distinct CDR3 sequences, 40% to 50% seen only once; the top ten take approximately 44%. Sequenced sample: peripheral blood or thyroid tissue (not recorded which). Receptors were obtained from an adult woman with Graves' disease, either hyperthyroidism or ophthalmopathy (not recorded which).

As to this clonotype: The junction departs from germline at one end; a sequencing error may be responsible. V usage is TRBV7-9 and J usage is TRBJ2-7; D perhaps matches TRBD2 (6 bases). This CDR3 comprises 14 residues. Germline V gene data show CDR1 as SEHNR and CDR2 as FQNEAQ (reference sequence). In DNA form, the CDR3 reads TGCGCCAGCAGCCACCGGGACTTCCGCTACGAGCAGTACTTC. The encoded protein is CASSHRDFRYEQYF.

Many counts were recorded for this clonotype. The rearrangement uses TRBV28 and TRBJ2-7; D is ambiguous. V lost 3 bases and J lost 3, with 12 bases in between. The CDR3 has 14 residues. Per germline, CDR1 MDHEN and CDR2 SYDVKM. The DNA of the CDR3 is TGTGCCAGCAGTTTGGGTAGAAGGATCTACGAGCAGTACTTC. It translates to CASSLGRRIYEQYF. The full variable domain, its missing parts supplied by reference TRBV28 and TRBJ2-7, is DVKVTQSSRYLVKRTGEKVFLECVQDMDHENMFWYRQDPGLGLRLIYFSYDVKMKEKGDIPEGYSVSREKKERFSLILESASTNQTSMYLCASSLGRRIYEQYFGPGTRLTVT.

CDR3 sequence: CASSTSTGYGYTF. In nucleotides, the CDR3 is TGTGCCAGCAGCACCAGCACGGGGTACGGCTACACCTTC. The rearrangement links TRBV7-9 to TRBJ1-2; D call uncertain. Germline V gene sequence: CDR1 SEHNR, CDR2 FQNEAQ (reference sequence). The germline V and J ends were trimmed by 5 bases and 8 bases, with 15 bases remaining between them. The CDR3 has 13 residues.

In this sample, this clonotype turned up many times. The chain couples TRBV15 to TRBJ2-7; 13 positions match TRBD2. Germline V CDR1 and CDR2: LNHNV, YYDKDF (reference sequence). The CDR3 spans 17 residues. The junction had 12 bases not matched to a gene; V was cut back by 6 bases and J by 4 bases. CDR3 sequence (DNA): TGTGCCACCAGAAAAGTACTAGCGGGAGGGCCTAGGTACGAGCAGTACTTC. It codes for CATRKVLAGGPRYEQYF. Supplemented by reference TRBV15 and TRBJ2-7, the full variable domain reads DAMVIQNPRYQVTQFGKPVTLSCSQTLNHNVMYWYQQKSSQAPKLLFHYYDKDFNNEADTPDNFQSRRPNTSFCFLDIRSPGLGDTAMYLCATRKVLAGGPRYEQYFGPGTRLTVT.

The chain has TRBV24-1 and TRBJ1-2; TRBD1 aligns across 8 bases. Germline CDR1 is KGHDR and CDR2 is SFDVKD. J gave up 8 bases and V 2 bases, and 3 bases lay outside the gene matches. This CDR3 is built from 13 residues. CDR3 in amino acids: CATSDSRGRGYTF. The CDR3, as DNA: TGTGCCACCAGTGATTCCAGGGGGCGAGGCTACACCTTC.

This clonotype was seen at least ten times. The gene calls are TRBV20-1 and TRBJ1-5, with 9 bases matching TRBD1. CDR3 size: 14 residues. V trimming: 5 bases; J trimming: 6 bases; junction bases outside the gene matches: 8. The germline CDR1 and CDR2 sequences are DFQATT and SNEGSKA (reference sequence). The DNA for the CDR3 is TGCAGTGCTCCTCGCACAGGGGGCGGTCAGCCCCAGCATTTT. Translation: CSAPRTGGGQPQHF.

To note about this clonotype: This may stem from a read error, because a much larger clone lies one nucleotide away. The gene calls are TRBV5-1 and TRBJ2-2; TRBD2 matches at 8 bases. Germline-derived CDR1 and CDR2 are SGHRS and YFSETQ. This CDR3 contains 15 residues. V shed 3 bases, J shed 9 bases, and the junction held 10 bases outside the gene matches. DNA of the CDR3: TGCGCCAGCAGCTGGGAAGCGGGAGAAGTAAGGGAGCTGTTTTTT. Translation: CASSWEAGEVRELFF.

This clonotype was picked up many times. This chain joins TRBV10-3 and TRBJ1-5; maybe TRBD1 (5 bases). The CDR3 consists of 14 residues. Germline lookup yields CDR1 ENHRY and CDR2 SYGVKD. Trimming removed 2 bases at V and 11 bases at J, with 16 bases between. The CDR3 DNA sequence: TGTGCCATCAGTGAGGAGGGGATGATGGAGACCCAGCATTTT. The encoded protein is CAISEEGMMETQHF.

V gene TRBV2 combines with J gene TRBJ1-5; D call uncertain. The V end was cut by 8 bases, the J end by 0 bases, with 8 bases between. The CDR3 consists of 13 residues. The germline gives CDR1 SNHLY, CDR2 FYNNEI. CDR3 in amino acids: CASCLNSNQPQHF. As DNA, the CDR3 is TGTGCCAGCTGTTTGAATAGCAATCAGCCCCAGCATTTT. Together with reference TRBV2 and TRBJ1-5, the CDR3 gives the full variable domain: EPEVTQTPSHQVTQMGQEVILRCVPISNHLYFYWYRQILGQKVEFLVSFYNNEISEKSEIFDDQFSVERPDGSNFTLKIRSTKLEDSAMYFCASCLNSNQPQHFGDGTRLSIL.

In this sample, this clonotype turned up a few times. The CDR3 nucleotides read TGTGCCAGCAGCCCCCAAAGACAGAACACTGAAGCTTTCTTT. This codes for CASSPQRQNTEAFF. The chain combines TRBV9 with TRBJ1-1; no reliable D call. Germline-derived CDR1 and CDR2 are SGDLS and YYNGEE. Trimming took 4 bases from V and 1 from J, leaving 11 bases between them. The CDR3 consists of 14 residues. Complete variable domain (other parts from reference TRBV9 and TRBJ1-1): DSGVTQTPKHLITATGQRVTLRCSPRSGDLSVYWYQQSLDQGLQFLIQYYNGEERAKGNILERFSAQQFPDLHSELNLSSLELGDSALYFCASSPQRQNTEAFFGQGTRLTVV.

In the case of this clonotype: In this CDR3 the conserved last residue, phenylalanine or tryptophan, is missing, so a read error is likely. The limits of the CDR3 on the DNA are not certain, so only TCRdb's listed CDR3 is given. The genes are TRBV2 and TRBJ2-2; the DNA was not compared with TRBD2, the D call given in the table. Germline V gene lookup returns CDR1 SNHLY and CDR2 FYNNEI. The CDR3 is 16 residues long, counting both termini. The CDR3 spells CASARIATNEKLFFGS.

This clonotype came up a few times. This chain links TRBV28 with TRBJ1-2, with D perhaps matching TRBD1 (5 bases). The CDR3 covers 14 residues. CDR1 MDHEN and CDR2 SYDVKM come from the germline V gene. V shed 7 bases and J shed 7 bases, with 19 bases lying between them. The CDR3 protein is CASNVNKWTSGYTF. CDR3 DNA: TGTGCCAGCAATGTTAACAAATGGACAAGTGGCTACACCTTC.

As to this clonotype: A much larger clone is a single base away; this may be a read error. This chain links TRBV7-9 with TRBJ1-1; no clear D. CDR3 size: 14 residues. The V gene's germline CDR1 is SEHNR and CDR2 FQNEAQ (reference sequence). The DNA of the CDR3 is TGCGCCAGCAGCCGAGATCCGGAGAGCACTGAAGCTTTCTTT. This gives the protein CASSRDPESTEAFF.

About this clonotype: Mismatch with germline at one junction end may stem from a read error. The chain uses TRBV12-3 or TRBV12-4 and TRBJ2-6; weak D call: TRBD2 (5 bases). This CDR3 contains 13 residues. CDR3 region: CASSLQAGNTEAF. The CDR3 coding sequence is TGTGCCAGCAGTTTGCAGGCCGGGAACACTGAAGCTTTC.

CDR3 sequence: CSASYQDQPQHF. The CDR3 nucleotides are TGCAGTGCTAGCTATCAGGATCAGCCCCAGCATTTT. This rearrangement joins TRBV20-1 to TRBJ1-5, with unresolved D. This CDR3 is built from 12 residues. Germline CDR1 and CDR2: DFQATT and SNEGSKA (reference sequence). Trimming cost V 3 bases and J 5 bases, with 8 bases left between them.

V is TRBV7-9 and J is TRBJ1-3; D unclear. CDR3 size: 13 residues. Germline values: CDR1 SEHNR, CDR2 FQNEAQ (reference sequence). V lost 5 bases to trimming and J lost 3 bases, with 8 bases between them. The CDR3: CASSPGNGNTIYF. CDR3 coding DNA: TGTGCCAGCAGCCCCGGGAATGGAAACACCATATATTTT.

V usage is TRBV6-2 or TRBV6-3 and J usage is TRBJ1-1; the D gene is possibly TRBD1 (6 bases). Trimming removed 7 bases at V and 6 bases at J, with 15 bases between. CDR1 MNHEY and CDR2 SVGEGT come from the germline V gene. The CDR3 has 13 amino acids. The CDR3 loop reads CASKMGGWAEAFF. In DNA form, the CDR3 reads TGTGCCAGCAAAATGGGGGGCTGGGCTGAAGCTTTCTTT.

The chain recombines TRBV20-1 with TRBJ2-5; 13 bases agree with TRBD2. Germline V gives CDR1 DFQATT, CDR2 SNEGSKA (reference sequence). This CDR3 spans 16 amino acids. V lost 3 bases and J lost 5; bases outside the gene matches: 9. The CDR3 region is CSARGTSGNSGETQYF. As DNA, the CDR3 is TGCAGTGCTAGGGGGACTAGCGGGAATTCAGGGGAGACCCAGTACTTC.

Comment on this clonotype: This clone may be a read error of a much larger clone one base away. The chain joins TRBV14 to TRBJ2-2; D possibly corresponds to TRBD2 (5 bases). Germline CDR1 is SGHDN and CDR2 is FVKESK. The CDR3 is 14 amino acids. CDR3 nucleotide sequence: TGTGCCAGCAGTCGGACTCATAGGTCCGGGGAGCTGCTTTTT. Its translation: CASSRTHRSGELLF.

The table lists this clonotype with many counts. The rearrangement joins TRBV29-1 to TRBJ2-7, with TRBD1 matching 7 bases. The CDR3 loop spans 12 amino acids. After removal of 6 bases from V and 6 bases from J, the junction contained 8 bases not matched to a gene. From germline, CDR1 is SQVTM and CDR2 ANQGSEA. The DNA of the CDR3 is TGCAGCGTGGGGCTGACAGGGACCGAGCAGTACTTC. It is translated as CSVGLTGTEQYF.

This clonotype was counted ten times or more. V is TRBV6-5 and J is TRBJ1-5; a weak D match, TRBD1 (5 bases). CDR3 length equals 15 residues. Per germline, CDR1 MNHEY and CDR2 SVGAGI. V gave up 6 bases and J gave up 6 bases, with 18 bases separating them. CDR3 coding DNA: TGTGCCAGCAGACCCCAAGGGGCGGTGAGTCAGCCCCAGCATTTT. Protein sequence: CASRPQGAVSQPQHF.